This T cell receptor beta chain originates from a study of shared clonotypes between healthy human individuals. Whole-study results and caveats: When compared with the clonotypes that were shared by all four sorted-subset donors, the non-shared clonotypes turned out to have lower generation probabilities.

Libraries were prepared by immunoSEQ multiplex PCR; TCRdb keeps only in-frame clonotypes and omits some of them. This sample yields about 530,000 clones, of which about 96% are seen a single time; less than 0.06% belongs to the top ten. Germline values: CDR1 SGHRS, CDR2 YFSETQ. The CDR3 runs 15 residues. The germline V and J ends were trimmed by 0 bases and 4 bases, with 10 bases remaining between them. As for this clone: Its target is not known. This sample also contains other DNA sequences that code for the same CDR3.

The TCR was taken from a woman in her 30s in good health. What was sequenced was naive CD4+ T cells sorted from blood. Stated subset: CD45RA+ positively selected. This sequence joins TRBV5-1 and TRBJ2-2; TRBD2 is a possible D gene (7 bases). This CDR3 reads CASSLEGEGTGELFF. CDR3 in DNA: TGCGCCAGCAGCTTGGAGGGGGAGGGCACCGGGGAGCTGTTTTTT.